Each of the 3 T cell receptor beta chains below was sequenced from the same sample in a study of T cell responses to AZD1222 COVID-19 vaccine. Sequencing used immunoSEQ multiplex PCR; TCRdb keeps in-frame clones, though not all of them. The sample has roughly 150,000 clones; 90% are singletons. The material sequenced was peripheral blood, taken on day 0 of AZD1222 vaccination. The receptor source for this set is an adult in good health.

This chain joins TRBV11-3 and TRBJ2-1; D remains unclear. This CDR3 is 13 amino acids long. Trimming cost V 0 bases and J 4 bases, with 4 bases left between them. Looked up from germline, CDR1 is SGHNT and CDR2 is YENEEA. This chain's CDR3 is CASSLEQYNEQFF. DNA of the CDR3: TGTGCCAGCAGCTTAGAGCAGTACAATGAGCAGTTCTTC.

The V gene is TRBV7-9, the J gene TRBJ1-1, with D possibly TRBD1 on 6 matching bases. Trimming pared 8 bases from V and 2 bases from J, leaving 18 bases between. Germline loops: CDR1 SEHNR, CDR2 FQNEAQ (reference sequence). The CDR3 consists of 15 residues. The CDR3 DNA follows: TGTGCCAGCTTCTTTACGGGACACCAAAACACTGAAGCTTTCTTT. Its translation: CASFFTGHQNTEAFF.

The V and J genes are TRBV18 and TRBJ2-2; 11 bases line up with TRBD2. Per the germline V gene, CDR1 is KGHSH and CDR2 is LQKENI. CDR3 length: 16 amino acids. J was trimmed by 4 bases and V by 5 bases; bases with no gene match: 6. DNA for the CDR3: TGTGCCAGCTCAAAACTAGCGGGAGTCGCCACCGGGGAGCTGTTTTTT. This encodes CASSKLAGVATGELFF.